This TCR beta chain was found in a study of shared clonotypes between healthy human individuals. Broader study findings: Genetic and exposure-history diversity was limited by the small donor number.

The V gene lost 5 bases and the J gene lost 4 bases, with 15 bases spanning the gap. The CDR3 contains 14 residues. Germline loops: CDR1 SQVTM, CDR2 ANQGSEA. Sequenced by immunoSEQ multiplex PCR; TCRdb stores in-frame clones only, minus some. The sample shows hundreds of thousands of clones, around 97% of them seen only once. Note on this clone: What it binds is unknown.

The genes are TRBV29-1 and TRBJ1-5, with a possible D match to TRBD1 (6 bases). Sample: naive CD4+ T cells sorted from blood. Subset indicated: CD45RA+ positively selected. The receptor's source is a woman in her twenties or thirties in good health. CDR3 amino acids: CSVSTGADNQPQHF. CDR3 bases: TGCAGCGTTTCAACGGGGGCAGATAATCAGCCCCAGCATTTT.